The 21 T cell receptor beta chains reported below all come from one sample, sequenced in a study of blood T cell repertoires in COVID-19. Data came from immunoSEQ multiplex PCR; TCRdb stores just in-frame clones and leaves some out. The sample lists roughly 250,000 clones, 70% to 90% seen once, with approximately 2.1% in the top ten. The material sequenced was peripheral blood. The receptors come from a woman aged 40 to 50 who had recovered from COVID-19.

Comment on this clone: This specimen includes other DNA sequences encoding the same CDR3. This chain joins TRBV5-1 and TRBJ2-5; 7 bases fit TRBD1. The germline gives CDR1 SGHRS, CDR2 YFSETQ. The CDR3 totals 16 residues. V shed 2 bases and J 1 base; nucleotides not matched to a gene: 8. The CDR3 sequence is CASSLDGRDSQETQYF. Written as DNA, the CDR3 is TGCGCCAGCAGCTTAGACGGAAGGGACAGCCAAGAGACCCAGTACTTC.

V usage is TRBV19 and J usage is TRBJ2-7; a possible D gene is TRBD1 (6 bases). Germline V gives CDR1 LNHDA, CDR2 SQIVND (reference sequence). Deletions cut 3 bases from V and 2 bases from J, with 11 bases between. The CDR3 is made up of 14 amino acids. CDR3 nucleotide sequence: TGTGCCAGTAGTATTACGGGACAAGCCTACGAGCAGTACTTC. This encodes CASSITGQAYEQYF.

The gene calls are TRBV7-8 and TRBJ2-7; TRBD1 might be the D (6 bases). There are 11 residues in the CDR3. Per germline, CDR1 SGHVS and CDR2 FQNEAQ. Trimming stripped 1 base from V and 9 bases from J, with 7 bases between. The CDR3 region is CASSLGGRQYF. In DNA form, the CDR3 reads TGTGCCAGCAGCTTAGGGGGGCGGCAGTACTTC. The full variable domain, its missing parts supplied by reference TRBV7-8 and TRBJ2-7, is GAGVSQSPRYKVAKRGQDVALRCDPISGHVSLFWYQQALGQGPEFLTYFQNEAQLDKSGLPSDRFFAERPEGSVSTLKIQRTQQEDSAVYLCASSLGGRQYFGPGTRLTVT.

The chain recombines TRBV6-2 or TRBV6-3 with TRBJ2-3; 9 nucleotides line up with TRBD2. V was pared by 0 bases and J by 6 bases, with 10 bases of the junction left unmatched. Germline values: CDR1 MNHEY, CDR2 SVGEGT. This CDR3 region has 17 residues. The CDR3 DNA reads TGTGCCAGCAGTTACTCGAGGGCGGGAGGGATGGCGGATACGCAGTATTTT. It yields the protein CASSYSRAGGMADTQYF.

The V gene is TRBV2, the J gene TRBJ2-7; the match to TRBD2 covers 15 bases. V lost 4 bases, J lost 0 bases, and 4 bases stayed unmatched. This CDR3 comprises 17 residues. The germline V gene encodes CDR1 SNHLY and CDR2 FYNNEI. The CDR3 sequence is CASSGTSGRGASYEQYF. The CDR3 DNA sequence: TGTGCCAGCAGTGGGACTAGCGGGAGGGGGGCCTCCTACGAGCAGTACTTC.

The chain is built from TRBV7-2 and TRBJ1-1; D possibly corresponds to TRBD1 (5 bases). V gave up 1 base and J gave up 1 base, with 10 bases separating them. The length of the CDR3 is 15 residues. Looked up from germline, CDR1 is SGHTA and CDR2 is FQGNSA. The CDR3, as DNA: TGTGCCAGCAGCTTAGAGGACACTCCGAACACTGAAGCTTTCTTT. It encodes CASSLEDTPNTEAFF. Full variable domain (rest looked up from reference TRBV7-2 and TRBJ1-1): GAGVSQSPSNKVTEKGKDVELRCDPISGHTALYWYRQSLGQGLEFLIYFQGNSAPDKSGLPSDRFSAERTGGSVSTLTIQRTQQEDSAVYLCASSLEDTPNTEAFFGQGTRLTVV.

The chain is built from TRBV2 and TRBJ2-3; TRBD1 is a possible D gene (6 bases). V was trimmed by 1 base and J by 5 bases, leaving 13 bases between them. The CDR3 consists of 15 residues. Germline V CDR1 and CDR2: SNHLY, FYNNEI. This CDR3 reads CASSEGQAAGDTQYF. CDR3 DNA sequence: TGTGCCAGCAGTGAAGGACAGGCGGCAGGAGATACGCAGTATTTT.

V gene TRBV7-2 combines with J gene TRBJ1-6; 10 bases fit TRBD1. The junction had 7 bases not matched to a gene; V was cut back by 2 bases and J by 9 bases. There are 16 residues in the CDR3. From germline, CDR1 is SGHTA and CDR2 FQGNSA. The CDR3 region is CASSLLWDRGSSPLHF. CDR3 bases: TGTGCCAGCAGCTTACTGTGGGACAGGGGATCTTCACCCCTCCACTTT.

The chain recombines TRBV19 with TRBJ2-7, with 10 nucleotides matching TRBD1. The CDR3 is made up of 14 amino acids. The junction had 7 bases not matched to a gene; V was cut back by 6 bases and J by 5 bases. Looked up from germline, CDR1 is LNHDA and CDR2 is SQIVND (reference sequence). CDR3 amino acids: CASRSRDRGDEQYF. The CDR3 DNA reads TGTGCCAGTAGATCTCGGGACAGGGGAGACGAGCAGTACTTC.

At least ten counts were recorded for this clone. The genes are TRBV6-2 or TRBV6-3 and TRBJ2-3; TRBD2 agrees at 10 bases. Germline CDR1 reads MNHEY; CDR2 reads SVGEGT. The CDR3 length is 16 residues. The J segment lost 1 base and the V segment lost 4 bases, leaving 5 bases of the junction unmatched. The CDR3 DNA sequence: TGTGCCAGCAGTTCGACTAGCGGGTACGGCACAGATACGCAGTATTTT. Encoded protein: CASSSTSGYGTDTQYF.

This clone was seen a single time. CDR3: CASSPTGRGGFDEQFF. CDR3 bases: TGTGCCAGCAGCCCCACTGGGCGCGGGGGGTTTGATGAGCAGTTCTTC. The rearrangement links TRBV7-3 to TRBJ2-1, with 8 bases identical to TRBD2. With 5 bases clipped from V and 8 bases from J, the junction kept 14 bases outside the gene matches. Looked up from germline, CDR1 is SGHTA and CDR2 is FQGTGA. This CDR3 region has 16 residues.

The rearrangement links TRBV2 to TRBJ1-2; 7 bases line up with TRBD1. Trimming removed 5 bases from V and 8 bases from J; junction bases left unmatched: 8. CDR1 SNHLY and CDR2 FYNNEI come from the germline V gene. The CDR3 spans 13 residues. The CDR3 DNA reads as TGTGCCAGCAGTCCTTACAGGGGTGGCGGCTACACCTTC. Translation: CASSPYRGGGYTF.

The rearrangement joins TRBV19 to TRBJ1-5; D gene unclear. CDR3 length: 13 residues. The V end lost 1 base, the J end lost 6 bases, and 7 bases lay between the germline ends. From germline, CDR1 is LNHDA and CDR2 SQIVND (reference sequence). The chain's CDR3 is CASSIVPGQPQHF. DNA for the CDR3: TGTGCCAGTAGTATAGTTCCCGGTCAGCCCCAGCATTTT.

The chain has TRBV9 and TRBJ2-2; TRBD1 might be the D (6 bases). The CDR3 consists of 14 residues. V dropped 4 bases and J dropped 3 bases, with 10 bases sitting between them. Germline-derived CDR1 and CDR2 are SGDLS and YYNGEE. In DNA, the CDR3 is TGTGCCAGCAGCCGGGACACCTACACCGGGGAGCTGTTTTTT. Protein product: CASSRDTYTGELFF.

The genes are TRBV7-3 and TRBJ2-3, with 16 bases lining up with TRBD2. Germline V lookup: CDR1 SGHTA, CDR2 FQGTGA. This CDR3 region has 18 residues. Losses at the gene ends were 4 bases for V and 3 bases for J; bases not matched to a gene: 7. The CDR3 region has the DNA TGTGCCAGCAGCTCGGGACTAGCGGGAGGGCCGTGGACAGATACGCAGTATTTT. Encoded protein: CASSSGLAGGPWTDTQYF.

On this clone itself: Other DNA sequences in this specimen translate into the identical CDR3. V usage is TRBV15 and J usage is TRBJ2-1; the D gene is possibly TRBD1 (6 bases). The CDR3 totals 15 residues. Trimming took 0 bases from V and 5 from J, leaving 11 bases between them. Looked up from germline, CDR1 is LNHNV and CDR2 is YYDKDF (reference sequence). The CDR3 reads CATSRDLAGDNEQFF. In DNA form, the CDR3 reads TGTGCCACCAGCAGAGATCTGGCAGGGGACAATGAGCAGTTCTTC. Using reference TRBV15 and TRBJ2-1 for the parts outside the CDR3, the full variable domain is DAMVIQNPRYQVTQFGKPVTLSCSQTLNHNVMYWYQQKSSQAPKLLFHYYDKDFNNEADTPDNFQSRRPNTSFCFLDIRSPGLGDTAMYLCATSRDLAGDNEQFFGPGTRLTVL.

CDR3 bases: TGTGCCAGCAGCTTAGTCAGATCAGATACGCAGTATTTT. This gives the protein CASSLVRSDTQYF. This chain connects TRBV7-9 to TRBJ2-3, with D hard to call. Per the germline V gene, CDR1 is SEHNR and CDR2 is FQNEAQ (reference sequence). CDR3 size: 13 residues. The V end lost 1 base, the J end lost 4 bases, and 6 bases lay between the germline ends.

The chain uses TRBV6-2 or TRBV6-3 and TRBJ2-1, with 7 positions matching TRBD2. Germline V gene sequence: CDR1 MNHEY, CDR2 SVGEGT. V was clipped by 6 bases and J by 3 bases; unmatched bases: 8. The length of the CDR3 is 15 residues. Here the CDR3 DNA reads TGTGCCAGCAGCCCCGGGGGGTCCCGCTACAATGAGCAGTTCTTC. This gives the protein CASSPGGSRYNEQFF.

J is TRBJ2-7 and V is TRBV4-1, with D possibly TRBD1 on 6 matching bases. The CDR3 is made up of 15 amino acids. Trimming shortened V by 0 bases and J by 4 bases, and 13 bases separated the two germline ends. Germline V lookup: CDR1 MGHRA, CDR2 YSYEKL. The CDR3 DNA is TGCGCCAGCAGCCAAGAAAAGGACAGAAGGTACGAGCAGTACTTC. Translated, it gives CASSQEKDRRYEQYF.

The rearrangement links TRBV4-2 to TRBJ2-1, with 11 bases fitting TRBD2. The CDR3 loop spans 15 amino acids. J gave up 7 bases and V 4 bases, and 6 bases lay outside the gene matches. Germline V gene data show CDR1 as LGHNA and CDR2 as YNFKEQ. The CDR3, as DNA: TGTGCCAGCAGCCGCCTTAGCGGGGGGGGTAATGAGCAGTTCTTC. Translating it yields CASSRLSGGGNEQFF.

The chain links TRBV27 to TRBJ2-7, with D possibly matching TRBD2 (5 bases). The germline gives CDR1 MNHEY, CDR2 SMNVEV (reference sequence). The CDR3 has 14 residues. Trimming cost V 5 bases and J 0 bases, with 11 bases left between them. The CDR3 DNA sequence: TGTGCCAGCAGTAGACACACTAGCTCCTACGAGCAGTACTTC. It encodes CASSRHTSSYEQYF.